This T cell receptor beta chain emerged from a study of graft-versus-host responses after intestinal transplantation. Background on the study: Recipients had multivisceral, liver-intestinal, or isolated intestinal transplants. Tacrolimus and steroids were given for two to three years to all recipients after anti-thymocyte globulin induction. The study's findings and limits: Detection of GvH clones occurred in recipient marrow, and some had their first appearance in ileum or blood.

Germline values: CDR1 SGHRS, CDR2 YFSETQ. The length of the CDR3 is 14 residues. The V end was cut by 1 base, the J end by 1 base, with 8 bases between. For this clone: Its matching antigen is unknown.

Sequencing was performed with immunoSEQ multiplex PCR; in TCRdb, only in-frame clones are kept and a portion is missing. The sample consists of some 79,000 clones, less than 90% of them appearing once. The source material was unstimulated CD4+ T cells sorted from spleen or lymph node cells, sampled before intestinal transplant. This TCR derives from a human donor who received an intestinal transplant. This chain uses TRBV5-1 with TRBJ1-1, with TRBD1 as a possible D gene (6 bases). The CDR3 bases are TGCGCCAGCAGCTTGTTGGGGGCGAACACTGAAGCTTTCTTT. As protein: CASSLLGANTEAFF. Variable domain in full (rest from reference TRBV5-1 and TRBJ1-1): KAGVTQTPRYLIKTRGQQVTLSCSPISGHRSVSWYQQTPGQGLQFLFEYFSETQRNKGNFPGRFSGRQFSNSRSEMNVSTLELGDSALYLCASSLLGANTEAFFGQGTRLTVV.